Described below is a single TCR beta chain sequence and its context. The CDR3 has 14 amino acids. V lost 0 bases to trimming and J lost 7 bases, with 12 bases between them. Germline lookup yields CDR1 SGHAT and CDR2 FQNNGV. This entry is derived from a study of shared clonotypes between healthy human individuals. Assay used: immunoSEQ multiplex PCR; TCRdb lists only in-frame clones, some missing. The profile shows over 850,000 clones, about 84% of them singletons. This TCR was sampled from a man aged 18 to 35 in good health. Some clones in this sample may be carry-over from other donors' samples. The sequenced sample was memory CD4+ T cells from PBMCs. Subset given: CD45RA-negative fraction. The chain uses TRBV11-2 and TRBJ1-1; D gene uncertain. The CDR3 coding sequence is TGTGCCAGCAGCTTAGATAGAGTGGCAATTGAAGCTTTCTTT. Protein product: CASSLDRVAIEAFF. The whole variable domain, filled in from reference TRBV11-2 and TRBJ1-1, reads EAGVAQSPRYKIIEKRQSVAFWCNPISGHATLYWYQQILGQGPKLLIQFQNNGVVDDSQLPKDRFSAERLKGVDSTLKIQPAKLEDSAVYLCASSLDRVAIEAFFGQGTRLTVV.